One and the same sample provided the 21 T cell receptor beta chains below, sequenced in a study of beta chain features in type 1 diabetes. The whole isolated RNA underwent reverse transcription, so sequencing captured expressed TCRB transcripts. Assay: immunoSEQ multiplex PCR; the TCRdb copy retains only in-frame clones and omits some. This sample carries under 350,000 clones, around 22% of them seen once, and the ten largest clones take about 0.012%. Study findings and constraints: The study found moderately but significantly shorter TCRB CDR3s in all four CD4+ subsets of Type 1 diabetes patients.

For these TCRs, the target antigens are not known. Material: naive CD4+ T cells from blood. These receptors all come from a woman between 25 and 40 years old with type 1 diabetes.

This chain uses TRBV10-3 with TRBJ2-1, with 10 bases lining up with TRBD1. Germline V lookup: CDR1 ENHRY, CDR2 SYGVKD. With V trimmed by 6 bases and J by 5 bases, 7 bases remained unmatched. The CDR3 length is 15 residues. Here the CDR3 DNA reads TGTGCCATCAGCAGGACCGGGACAGGGGACAATGAGCAGTTCTTC. Translated, it gives CAISRTGTGDNEQFF.

This clone was observed a handful of times. CDR3 in amino acids: CSVGPLAGNHEQFF. As DNA, the CDR3 is TGCAGCGTTGGGCCTCTAGCGGGGAACCATGAGCAGTTCTTC. The chain uses TRBV29-1 and TRBJ2-1; 9 bases align to TRBD2. The CDR3 has 14 amino acids. Germline loops: CDR1 SQVTM, CDR2 ANQGSEA. V lost 4 bases to trimming and J lost 8 bases; unmatched junction nucleotides: 9.

This clone was seen more than once but under ten times. The chain's CDR3 is CASSVSTSGSNEQFF. CDR3 in DNA: TGTGCCAGCAGCGTAAGCACTAGCGGGAGCAATGAGCAGTTCTTC. The chain recombines TRBV9 with TRBJ2-1; 11 bases are shared with TRBD2. This CDR3 is 15 amino acids long. V was clipped by 1 base and J by 6 bases; unmatched bases: 3. The germline CDR1 and CDR2 sequences are SGDLS and YYNGEE.

This clone was seen more than once but under ten times. The chain recombines TRBV5-1 with TRBJ2-1; 7 bases align to TRBD2. This CDR3 is 15 amino acids long. Germline V gives CDR1 SGHRS, CDR2 YFSETQ. With V trimmed by 4 bases and J by 3 bases, 7 bases remained unmatched. CDR3 coding DNA: TGCGCCAGCAGCCCCCCTAGCGGACTCTACAATGAGCAGTTCTTC. Its protein product is CASSPPSGLYNEQFF.

Concerning this clone itself: One end of the junction does not line up with germline, which may come from a read error. The J gene is TRBJ2-1, the V gene TRBV5-1; D is undetermined. From germline, CDR1 is SGHRS and CDR2 YFSETQ. This CDR3 comprises 14 residues. The CDR3 DNA is TGCGCCAGCCGCTTAGCAGGCTCCTACAATGAGCAGTTCTTC. Translating gives CASRLAGSYNEQFF.

This chain connects TRBV29-1 to TRBJ1-5; D remains ambiguous. V lost 4 bases and J 3 bases, leaving 7 bases between the germline ends. The CDR3 is 12 amino acids. Germline V lookup: CDR1 SQVTM, CDR2 ANQGSEA. CDR3 DNA: TGCAGCGTTGGTTTCCTCAATCAGCCCCAGCATTTT. Translating it yields CSVGFLNQPQHF. The entire variable domain, with the rest obtained from reference TRBV29-1 and TRBJ1-5, is as follows: SAVISQKPSRDICQRGTSLTIQCQVDSQVTMMFWYRQQPGQSLTLIATANQGSEATYESGFVIDKFPISRPNLTFSTLTVSNMSPEDSSIYLCSVGFLNQPQHFGDGTRLSIL.

This clone showed up just a few times. The rearrangement uses TRBV29-1 and TRBJ2-1, with D perhaps TRBD2 (6 bases). The CDR3 covers 15 residues. Per germline, CDR1 SQVTM and CDR2 ANQGSEA. Trimming took 5 bases from V and 0 from J, leaving 14 bases between them. The CDR3 coding sequence is TGCAGCGTTTATGCGGGGCGGGCCTCCTACAATGAGCAGTTCTTC. Amino acid sequence: CSVYAGRASYNEQFF.

The CDR3 bases are TGTGCCTGGAGCCGAGGCCCGAGAAGGAGCTCCTACAATGAGCAGTTCTTC. Translating gives CAWSRGPRRSSYNEQFF. This chain joins TRBV30 and TRBJ2-1; D is undetermined. The germline V gene has CDR1 GTSNPN and CDR2 SVGIG (reference sequence). V lost 3 bases, J lost 0 bases, and 18 bases lay in between. There are 17 residues in the CDR3.

The chain has TRBV7-2 and TRBJ2-4; D gene uncertain. V lost 8 bases and J lost 0, with 11 bases in between. The CDR3 extends over 14 amino acids. The germline V gene has CDR1 SGHTA and CDR2 FQGNSA. CDR3 in amino acids: CASVGLQAKNIQYF. The CDR3 DNA reads as TGTGCCAGCGTTGGGCTACAAGCCAAAAACATTCAGTACTTC.

The chain combines TRBV5-1 with TRBJ2-5; no firm D call. V lost 3 bases and J 2 bases, leaving 11 bases between the germline ends. This CDR3 spans 14 amino acids. The germline CDR1 and CDR2 sequences are SGHRS and YFSETQ. The CDR3 reads CASSYNRQQETQYF. As DNA, the CDR3 is TGCGCCAGCAGCTATAACCGCCAGCAAGAGACCCAGTACTTC.

This chain connects TRBV6-5 to TRBJ2-5; 10 bases map to TRBD2. Germline V lookup: CDR1 MNHEY, CDR2 SVGAGI. The CDR3 spans 15 residues. The junction had 6 bases not matched to a gene; V was cut back by 4 bases and J by 4 bases. The chain's CDR3 is CASSSPAGGGETQYF. The DNA for the CDR3 is TGTGCCAGCAGTTCCCCAGCGGGAGGGGGAGAGACCCAGTACTTC.

This clone was seen a few times. V gene TRBV15 combines with J gene TRBJ2-1; 12 nucleotides line up with TRBD2. CDR1 is LNHNV, CDR2 YYDKDF, per germline (reference sequence). CDR3 length: 17 residues. V was clipped by 3 bases and J by 7 bases; unmatched bases: 10. The CDR3 spells CATSRSPSGRAENEQFF. In DNA form, the CDR3 reads TGTGCCACCAGCAGGTCCCCTAGCGGGAGGGCAGAGAATGAGCAGTTCTTC.

This clone turned up a few times. This chain uses TRBV27 with TRBJ1-1, with 9 bases lining up with TRBD1. CDR3 length: 15 residues. Germline V gene data show CDR1 as MNHEY and CDR2 as SMNVEV (reference sequence). The V and J ends lost 0 bases and 5 bases, in that order; junction bases with no gene match: 4. The DNA for the CDR3 is TGTGCCAGCAGTTTATCGACAGGGGGGAGGACTGAAGCTTTCTTT. As protein: CASSLSTGGRTEAFF.

CDR3 residues: CASWSGGITEAFF. In nucleotides, the CDR3 is TGTGCCAGCTGGTCTGGAGGGATCACTGAAGCTTTCTTT. This chain joins TRBV2 and TRBJ1-1; no clear D gene. Looked up from germline, CDR1 is SNHLY and CDR2 is FYNNEI. Trimming pared 8 bases from V and 4 bases from J, leaving 14 bases between. The CDR3 sequence is 13 residues long.

The chain employs TRBV5-1 and TRBJ2-1; the D is unclear. V lost 0 bases and J lost 4, with 11 bases in between. The CDR3 is 15 amino acids. Germline CDR1 SGHRS, CDR2 YFSETQ. CDR3 region: CASSLVAHSYNEQFF. CDR3 in DNA: TGCGCCAGCAGCTTGGTCGCACACAGTTACAATGAGCAGTTCTTC.

This clone came up a few times. V gene TRBV30 combines with J gene TRBJ2-5, with 12 bases fitting TRBD1. The V segment lost 6 bases and the J segment 6 bases; nucleotides outside the gene matches: 11. Per the germline V gene, CDR1 is GTSNPN and CDR2 is SVGIG (reference sequence). CDR3 size: 15 residues. The CDR3 here is CACHSGTGGSKTQYF. CDR3 nucleotide sequence: TGTGCCTGCCATTCCGGGACAGGGGGCTCCAAGACCCAGTACTTC.

This chain uses TRBV7-9 with TRBJ2-5; 13 bases agree with TRBD2. The junction had 7 bases not matched to a gene; V was cut back by 5 bases and J by 4 bases. CDR1 and CDR2 (germline): SEHNR, FQNEAQ (reference sequence). The length of the CDR3 is 16 residues. The CDR3 nucleotides are TGTGCCAGCAGCCCGGGACTAGCGGGACTCCCAGAGACCCAGTACTTC. Translated: CASSPGLAGLPETQYF.

V and J are TRBV30 and TRBJ1-2; D uncertain. Germline CDR1 and CDR2: GTSNPN and SVGIG (reference sequence). The V end was cut by 2 bases, the J end by 5 bases, with 6 bases between. The CDR3 spans 11 residues. CDR3 in amino acids: CAWSKQYGYTF. CDR3 in DNA: TGTGCCTGGAGTAAACAGTATGGCTACACCTTC.

J is TRBJ1-1 and V is TRBV6-5; TRBD1 is a possible D gene (5 bases). Germline V gene sequence: CDR1 MNHEY, CDR2 SVGAGI. The CDR3 extends over 13 amino acids. V shed 4 bases and J shed 4 bases, with 10 bases lying between them. The CDR3 coding sequence is TGTGCCAGCAGTTCTGGCAGGGTCACTGAAGCTTTCTTT. Translating gives CASSSGRVTEAFF.

This clone was recorded a few times. This chain joins TRBV28 and TRBJ2-6; D uncertain. The V and J ends lost 1 base and 0 bases respectively, with 10 bases between them. There are 17 residues in the CDR3. Germline values: CDR1 MDHEN, CDR2 SYDVKM. In DNA, the CDR3 is TGTGCCAGCAGTTTATCTGCAGGCTCCTCTGGGGCCAACGTCCTGACTTTC. Translating gives CASSLSAGSSGANVLTF.

This chain joins TRBV28 and TRBJ2-5; D is uncertain. The DNA end is a closer match to TRBJ2-7, so the J assignment may be wrong. Germline values: CDR1 MDHEN, CDR2 SYDVKM. The CDR3 is made up of 12 amino acids. Here the CDR3 reads CASSLGTSEQYF. CDR3 DNA: TGTGCCAGCAGTTTGGGCACGTCCGAGCAGTACTTC.